Here is one T cell receptor (beta chain) with its context. This clone was seen a handful of times. Its antigen remains unidentified. No much larger clone is present one base from it, and per-base qualities are unavailable. TCR beta CDR3 regions were sequenced from DNA using the immunoSEQ Assay. The authors' pipeline ran thus. T cell density was computed as TCR beta template counts normalized to usable DNA estimated by amplifying housekeeping genes. The preseqR package was used to estimate richness by extrapolating to 400,000 templates for PBMC samples and to 120,000 templates for tissue samples. Clonality was taken to be one minus Pielou's evenness. To identify tissue-enriched TCRs, differential abundance testing was run on productive amino-acid clonotypes with a minimum total count of 5 and an alpha of 0.1. The Jaccard Index and the Morisita Overlap Index were used to measure repertoire overlap between compartments. GLIPH grouped TCR beta CDR3s together with public tetramer-defined viral CDR3s, and a viral motif had to include at least three viral sequences and also show V-gene enrichment. TCRdb stores this immuneACCESS table with in-frame sequences only. Part of the clones is absent; in the studies checked, under half of the shortfall reflects unresolved V genes, and no reason is known for the rest. For V, J and clone size, that table is used; D and trimming come from the DNA. This sample holds some 1,600 clones; roughly 28% were observed only once. The ten largest clones add up to 9.5% to 13% of the sample.

Uninvolved adjacent lung was taken at least 2 cm from the tumor margin and confirmed free of atypia by two independent pathologists. At diagnosis, tumor, uninvolved tumor-adjacent lung and peripheral blood were collected and then preserved as a mix of FFPE and fresh-frozen material. The data were obtained in a study of T cells in localized non-small cell lung cancer (dated by TCRdb to 2018 to 2020). Broadly, across the study: The study examined T cell repertoires in roughly 240 patients with early-stage NSCLC and compared tumors with uninvolved tumor-adjacent lungs. All 236 NSCLC patients in the cohort were treatment-naive and had localized lung tumors that were resected. NSCLC patients had a mean age of roughly 69 years, and 129 were male and about a hundred female. On the study overall, not on this receptor specifically: Uninvolved tumor-adjacent lung showed the highest T cell clonality, higher than tumor, which suggests more focused antigenic responses in the adjacent lung. Multi-region tumor sequencing was not performed, so intratumor heterogeneity could not be excluded. Because the study design was exploratory, TCR variables were selected using unadjusted p-values without false-discovery rate correction. Longer overall survival was associated with higher blood T cell density, whereas shorter survival was associated with higher adjacent-lung clonality. A median of around 50 of the top 100 tumor clones turned up in the paired uninvolved adjacent lung, and 25 to 35 of those clones also ranked among the top 100 of that same adjacent lung.

Here V drops 0 bases and J drops 4 bases, and the junction holds 6 bases not matched to any gene. The CDR3 spans 16 residues, from the cysteine through the phenylalanine. Of the read, only the CDR3 DNA is kept; its 48 bases are in frame from base 1. CDR1 and CDR2, looked up from the germline V gene, are SGHNT and YENEEA. The receptor was isolated from a man aged 40-75 years with stage I lung adenocarcinoma. Sequenced material: normal lung tissue next to the tumor, taken before any cancer treatment. The chain joins TRBV11-3 to TRBJ2-7, and TRBD2 matches 10 of the central bases. The DNA sequence is as follows: TGTGCCAGCAGCTTAGAGTCAGCGGGAGGGGTTTACGAGCAGTACTTC. This is translated as CASSLESAGGVYEQYF.